These 27 T cell receptor beta chains were all obtained from the same sample, sequenced in a study of cytomegalovirus exposure and HLA in healthy donors. 60 Vbeta and 13 Jbeta primers were used in PCR. Profiled with immunoSEQ multiplex PCR; TCRdb holds only in-frame clones, not every one. The sample contains 150,000 to 250,000 clones, 70% to 85% of which appear only once. The sequencing input was PBMCs. These receptors were obtained from a boy younger than 10 in good health and CMV-seronegative.

J is TRBJ1-6 and V is TRBV5-5, with 10 bases matching TRBD1. The germline V gene encodes CDR1 SGHKS and CDR2 YYEKEE (reference sequence). J was trimmed by 8 bases and V by 4 bases; bases with no gene match: 6. This CDR3 is built from 15 residues. In nucleotides, the CDR3 is TGTGCCAGCAGCCCGAATGGACAGGGGGATTCACCCCTCCACTTT. It codes for CASSPNGQGDSPLHF.

This clone turned up a few times. The chain combines TRBV5-1 with TRBJ2-7, with 10 positions matching TRBD2. The CDR3 runs to 18 residues. V was clipped by 0 bases and J by 0 bases; unmatched bases: 9. The germline gives CDR1 SGHRS, CDR2 YFSETQ. CDR3 amino acids: CASSLVSGGTGPSYEQYF. The CDR3 nucleotides are TGCGCCAGCAGCTTGGTTAGCGGGGGGACCGGACCCTCCTACGAGCAGTACTTC.

The chain uses TRBV7-9 and TRBJ1-1; D not resolved. V was shortened by 0 bases and J by 7 bases, with 6 bases between the two germline ends. CDR1 and CDR2 (germline): SEHNR, FQNEAQ (reference sequence). The CDR3 consists of 12 residues. DNA for the CDR3: TGTGCCAGCAGCTTAGCCCAGATTGAAGCTTTCTTT. It yields the protein CASSLAQIEAFF.

This chain connects TRBV5-1 to TRBJ2-1, with TRBD2 matching over 9 bases. V dropped 5 bases and J dropped 5; count of bases not matched to a gene: 8. This CDR3 is 15 amino acids long. The germline CDR1 and CDR2 sequences are SGHRS and YFSETQ. The CDR3 DNA reads TGCGCCAGCAGTTCAGCGGGGGGTACCAACAATGAGCAGTTCTTC. Amino acid sequence: CASSSAGGTNNEQFF.

The CDR3 region is CASSSRTDTQYF. The DNA for the CDR3 is TGTGCCAGCAGCTCTAGGACAGATACGCAGTATTTT. J is TRBJ2-3 and V is TRBV5-4; no clear D. Trimming took off 3 bases at V and 3 bases at J, with 5 bases between the two ends. This CDR3 comprises 12 residues. Germline CDR1 SGHNT, CDR2 YYREEE (reference sequence).

The chain is built from TRBV4-3 and TRBJ2-3, with 8 bases lining up with TRBD1. This CDR3 contains 14 residues. The germline V gene encodes CDR1 LGHNA and CDR2 YSLEER. With V trimmed by 0 bases and J by 14 bases, 10 bases remained unmatched. The CDR3 bases are TGCGCCAGCAGCCAAGAAGGATTCGGGACAGGCCTGTATTTT. This translates into CASSQEGFGTGLYF.

The chain carries TRBV2 and TRBJ1-1; D unresolved. Germline CDR1 reads SNHLY; CDR2 reads FYNNEI. The CDR3 is 14 amino acids. The ends were cut back, 2 bases at V and 2 bases at J, with 9 bases in the middle. In DNA, the CDR3 is TGTGCCAGCAGTGAAACACGGGTTAACACTGAAGCTTTCTTT. Translated, it gives CASSETRVNTEAFF.

The chain uses TRBV11-3 and TRBJ2-1; D remains unclear. V was cut by 5 bases and J by 1 base, with 18 bases left in between. Germline V lookup: CDR1 SGHNT, CDR2 YENEEA. This CDR3 spans 17 amino acids. The CDR3 bases are TGTGCCAGCAGCCAAAAAAAATTGGGCACGTCCTACAATGAGCAGTTCTTC. Protein product: CASSQKKLGTSYNEQFF.

This clone appeared once. The V call is TRBV4-3, the J call TRBJ2-1, with unresolved D. Germline CDR1 reads LGHNA; CDR2 reads YSLEER. Between the trimmed V and J ends, which lost 0 bases and 4 bases, there was a span of 16 bases. The CDR3 loop spans 17 amino acids. The chain's CDR3 is CASSQDIWRGRYNEQFF. The DNA of the CDR3 is TGCGCCAGCAGCCAAGATATTTGGCGCGGAAGATACAATGAGCAGTTCTTC.

The chain combines TRBV18 with TRBJ1-1; perhaps TRBD1 as D (5 bases). V lost 6 bases to trimming and J lost 0 bases, with 14 bases between them. From germline, CDR1 is KGHSH and CDR2 LQKENI. This CDR3 has 15 residues. CDR3 coding DNA: TGTGCCAGCTCCCTCGGCCCAGGGCTGAACACTGAAGCTTTCTTT. Residues: CASSLGPGLNTEAFF. Together with reference TRBV18 and TRBJ1-1, the CDR3 gives the full variable domain: NAGVMQNPRHLVRRRGQEARLRCSPMKGHSHVYWYRQLPEEGLKFMVYLQKENIIDESGMPKERFSAEFPKEGPSILRIQQVVRGDSAAYFCASSLGPGLNTEAFFGQGTRLTVV.

The V call is TRBV20-1, the J call TRBJ1-5; possible D gene TRBD1, 6 bases. Germline V gene data show CDR1 as DFQATT and CDR2 as SNEGSKA (reference sequence). V lost 6 bases and J 9 bases, leaving 9 bases between the germline ends. The CDR3 length is 10 residues. The CDR3 sequence is CSAVQGPQHF. Here the CDR3 DNA reads TGCAGTGCCGTACAGGGGCCCCAGCATTTT.

The chain links TRBV18 to TRBJ2-6, with 8 bases fitting TRBD1. Trimming took 3 bases from V and 0 from J; bases not matched to a gene: 7. Germline CDR1 and CDR2: KGHSH and LQKENI. The CDR3 covers 18 residues. For the CDR3, the DNA is TGTGCCAGCTCACCCATCCGGGACAGGTACTCTGGGGCCAACGTCCTGACTTTC. Protein sequence: CASSPIRDRYSGANVLTF. Full variable domain (remainder filled in from reference TRBV18 and TRBJ2-6): NAGVMQNPRHLVRRRGQEARLRCSPMKGHSHVYWYRQLPEEGLKFMVYLQKENIIDESGMPKERFSAEFPKEGPSILRIQQVVRGDSAAYFCASSPIRDRYSGANVLTFGAGSRLTVL.

In DNA form, the CDR3 reads TGTGCCAGCAGCCAAGATTCGGGGGGGCGTGAAAAACTGTTTTTT. It encodes CASSQDSGGREKLFF. V usage is TRBV4-2 and J usage is TRBJ1-4; possibly TRBD1 for D (6 bases). The CDR3 is 15 residues long. Trimming pared 0 bases from V and 7 bases from J, leaving 12 bases between. Germline V gene data show CDR1 as LGHNA and CDR2 as YNFKEQ.

The V call is TRBV5-1, the J call TRBJ1-4; 10 bases fit TRBD1. The germline V gene has CDR1 SGHRS and CDR2 YFSETQ. The CDR3 totals 19 residues. V shed 0 bases and J 4 bases; nucleotides not matched to a gene: 12. CDR3 nucleotides: TGCGCCAGCAGCTTGGGACAGGGGGCGCATTTTACAATTAATGAAAAACTGTTTTTT. It encodes CASSLGQGAHFTINEKLFF.

V and J are TRBV4-1 and TRBJ1-6; D remains unclear. V lost 0 bases to trimming and J lost 13 bases, with 16 bases between them. The CDR3 contains 15 residues. Per the germline V gene, CDR1 is MGHRA and CDR2 is YSYEKL. The CDR3 protein is CASSQDGSRETPLHF. The DNA of the CDR3 is TGCGCCAGCAGCCAAGATGGAAGCCGGGAAACTCCCCTCCACTTT.

The gene calls are TRBV6-6 and TRBJ2-7; tentative D call: TRBD2 (6 bases). V shed 3 bases and J shed 4 bases, with 13 bases lying between them. The V gene's germline CDR1 is MNHNY and CDR2 SVGAGI (reference sequence). The CDR3 extends over 14 amino acids. CDR3 sequence (DNA): TGTGCCAGCAGTTATGGTGGGGGGACGTACGAGCAGTACTTC. As protein: CASSYGGGTYEQYF.

V is TRBV30 and J is TRBJ1-2, with D perhaps matching TRBD1 (5 bases). Germline values: CDR1 GTSNPN, CDR2 SVGIG (reference sequence). The CDR3 is made up of 14 amino acids. V was trimmed by 5 bases and J by 8 bases, leaving 21 bases between them. The CDR3 sequence: CAWLSVGGESGYTF. The CDR3 coding sequence is TGTGCCTGGCTCTCTGTTGGGGGGGAGTCGGGCTACACCTTC.

CDR3 sequence (DNA): TGTGCCAGCAGCCCGGGGCGGACTAGCTCCTACGAGCAGTACTTC. It encodes CASSPGRTSSYEQYF. The V call is TRBV13, the J call TRBJ2-7, with 7 bases matching TRBD2. The CDR3 totals 15 residues. The V segment lost 5 bases and the J segment 0 bases; nucleotides outside the gene matches: 7. Germline V gene data show CDR1 as PRHDT and CDR2 as FYEKMQ (reference sequence).

This rearrangement joins TRBV7-9 to TRBJ1-6; TRBD1 matches 8 bases. Trimming cost V 3 bases and J 13 bases; bases outside gene matches: 14. The CDR3 covers 16 residues. Germline V gene sequence: CDR1 SEHNR, CDR2 FQNEAQ (reference sequence). CDR3 amino acids: CASSLTPGQGKVPLHF. The CDR3 coding sequence is TGTGCCAGCAGCTTGACACCTGGACAGGGAAAGGTCCCCCTCCACTTT.

The chain employs TRBV14 and TRBJ2-1; 9 nucleotides match TRBD2. Germline V gene lookup returns CDR1 SGHDN and CDR2 FVKESK. V shed 0 bases, J shed 4 bases, and the junction held 1 base outside the gene matches. The CDR3 contains 15 residues. CDR3 sequence: CASSQESGGYNEQFF. The CDR3 coding sequence is TGTGCCAGCAGCCAAGAAAGCGGGGGGTACAATGAGCAGTTCTTC.

This clone was recorded once. V usage is TRBV20-1 and J usage is TRBJ2-3; 7 bases agree with TRBD1. Germline values: CDR1 DFQATT, CDR2 SNEGSKA (reference sequence). The V segment lost 5 bases and the J segment 6 bases; nucleotides outside the gene matches: 2. CDR3 length equals 11 residues. As DNA, the CDR3 is TGCAGTGCTCAGACAGGGGATACGCAGTATTTT. Translation gives CSAQTGDTQYF.

This rearrangement joins TRBV18 to TRBJ2-3; TRBD2 agrees at 7 bases. Germline CDR1 is KGHSH and CDR2 is LQKENI. The CDR3 sequence is 16 residues long. The trim removed 0 bases at V and 1 base at J, leaving 4 bases unmatched. The CDR3 loop is CASSPPVAGGTDTQYF. The CDR3 nucleotides are TGTGCCAGCTCACCACCGGTTGCGGGGGGCACAGATACGCAGTATTTT.

V is TRBV4-2 and J is TRBJ2-2; a possible D gene is TRBD2 (6 bases). The CDR3 spans 16 residues. Trimming took 1 base from V and 8 from J, leaving 17 bases between them. Germline loops: CDR1 LGHNA, CDR2 YNFKEQ. The CDR3 protein is CASSQVRMTSTGELFF. The CDR3 nucleotides read TGTGCCAGCAGCCAAGTTCGGATGACTAGTACAGGGGAGCTGTTTTTT.

The V call is TRBV6-6, the J call TRBJ2-5; D ambiguous. Matching the DNA end better, TRBJ2-7 makes the J call doubtful. Germline CDR1 and CDR2: MNHNY and SVGAGI (reference sequence). This CDR3 contains 14 residues. The CDR3 nucleotides are TGTGCCAGCACTGGGTGGTCGATGGGCTACGAGCAGTACTTC. Protein product: CASTGWSMGYEQYF.

V gene TRBV29-1 combines with J gene TRBJ2-1; weak D call: TRBD2 (5 bases). CDR3 length: 11 amino acids. Trimming stripped 7 bases from V and 4 bases from J, with 8 bases between. Germline lookup yields CDR1 SQVTM and CDR2 ANQGSEA. DNA of the CDR3: TGCAGCGGGACTCGGTACAATGAGCAGTTCTTC. It is translated as CSGTRYNEQFF.

The gene calls are TRBV7-9 and TRBJ1-1; possibly TRBD1 for D (5 bases). CDR1 and CDR2 from the germline V gene are SEHNR and FQNEAQ (reference sequence). The CDR3 length is 14 residues. V lost 2 bases and J 7 bases, leaving 14 bases between the germline ends. The chain's CDR3 is CASSLRVLDIEAFF. The CDR3 nucleotides read TGTGCCAGCAGCTTACGGGTCTTGGACATTGAAGCTTTCTTT.

This chain joins TRBV19 and TRBJ2-7; 7 positions match TRBD1. The CDR3 runs 15 residues. V was clipped by 5 bases and J by 2 bases; unmatched bases: 9. Per the germline V gene, CDR1 is LNHDA and CDR2 is SQIVND (reference sequence). CDR3 nucleotides: TGTGCCAGTAGTCTAAGACAGGGAAGGGCCTACGAGCAGTACTTC. Translated, it gives CASSLRQGRAYEQYF.